These 27 T cell receptor beta chains came from one sample sequenced in a study of CD8 T cells in Susac syndrome. With random hexamers, reverse transcription was performed on about 0.45 to 1 ug of RNA. One entry per CDR3 protein results from TCRdb running MiXCR on the immunoSEQ multiplex PCR reads. Seen here are 200,000 to 250,000 distinct CDR3 sequences, about 94% observed once, and the top ten hold approximately 0.13%. Material for sequencing was CD8+ T cells from PBMCs. The source of these receptors is a human donor with multiple sclerosis.

The genes are TRBV25-1 and TRBJ2-1; maybe TRBD1 (5 bases). Trimming shortened V by 2 bases and J by 10 bases, and 12 bases separated the two germline ends. The CDR3 extends over 13 amino acids. Germline V gene sequence: CDR1 MGHDK, CDR2 SYGVNS. The CDR3 reads CASSEGSAGEQFF. CDR3 sequence (DNA): TGTGCCAGCAGTGAAGGAAGTGCAGGGGAGCAGTTCTTC.

This clonotype appeared a single time. V and J are TRBV7-9 and TRBJ1-1; 9 positions agree with TRBD1. Germline V gene sequence: CDR1 SEHNR, CDR2 FQNEAQ (reference sequence). This CDR3 region has 18 residues. Losses at the gene ends were 7 bases for V and 0 bases for J; bases not matched to a gene: 15. DNA for the CDR3: TGTGCCAGCACCATACAAGCGGGACAGGGCTACATGAACACTGAAGCTTTCTTT. This gives the protein CASTIQAGQGYMNTEAFF.

The J gene is TRBJ1-1, the V gene TRBV29-1; D not resolved. This CDR3 spans 12 amino acids. Germline loops: CDR1 SQVTM, CDR2 ANQGSEA. The V end was cut by 7 bases, the J end by 0 bases, with 9 bases between. This CDR3 reads CSALWMNTEAFF. CDR3 DNA sequence: TGCAGCGCTCTTTGGATGAACACTGAAGCTTTCTTT.

This clonotype was observed a few times. The chain's CDR3 is CASILQGKGDEQYF. CDR3 DNA sequence: TGTGCCAGCATACTCCAGGGGAAGGGGGACGAGCAGTACTTC. The V and J genes are TRBV2 and TRBJ2-7; D may be TRBD1 (6 bases). Deletions cut 7 bases from V and 5 bases from J, with 18 bases between. Germline CDR1 is SNHLY and CDR2 is FYNNEI. The CDR3 length is 14 residues.

This clonotype was counted between two and nine times. This chain joins TRBV5-4 and TRBJ2-3; perhaps TRBD2 as D (6 bases). Germline CDR1 reads SGHNT; CDR2 reads YYREEE (reference sequence). The CDR3 runs 13 residues. V was cut by 5 bases and J by 5 bases, with 12 bases left in between. The CDR3 spells CASSLAAGDTQYF. The CDR3 DNA reads as TGTGCCAGCAGTTTAGCGGCGGGAGATACGCAGTATTTT. The entire variable domain, with the rest obtained from reference TRBV5-4 and TRBJ2-3, is as follows: ETGVTQSPTHLIKTRGQQVTLRCSSQSGHNTVSWYQQALGQGPQFIFQYYREEENGRGNFPPRFSGLQFPNYSSELNVNALELDDSALYLCASSLAAGDTQYFGPGTRLTVL.

V gene TRBV19 combines with J gene TRBJ1-2; D is perhaps TRBD1 (6 bases). Germline V CDR1 and CDR2: LNHDA, SQIVND (reference sequence). Trimming pared 4 bases from V and 4 bases from J, leaving 13 bases between. This CDR3 has 14 residues. CDR3 loop: CASSRGGLLYGYTF. The DNA for the CDR3 is TGTGCCAGTAGTAGGGGGGGCCTCCTCTATGGCTACACCTTC. Combining the CDR3 with reference TRBV19 and TRBJ1-2 gives the whole variable domain DGGITQSPKYLFRKEGQNVTLSCEQNLNHDAMYWYRQDPGQGLRLIYYSQIVNDFQKGDIAEGYSVSREKKESFPLTVTSAQKNPTAFYLCASSRGGLLYGYTFGSGTRLTVV.

This clonotype was recorded only once. The chain couples TRBV29-1 to TRBJ1-2, with TRBD1 as a possible D gene (5 bases). Germline CDR1 reads SQVTM; CDR2 reads ANQGSEA. The CDR3 has 14 amino acids. V lost 5 bases and J 4 bases, leaving 17 bases between the germline ends. CDR3 amino acids: CSVQGWQWPYGYTF. CDR3 coding DNA: TGCAGCGTTCAGGGTTGGCAGTGGCCCTATGGCTACACCTTC.

This clonotype came up a few times. V and J are TRBV6-5 and TRBJ2-7; the D is unclear. CDR1 and CDR2 from the germline V gene are MNHEY and SVGAGI. The CDR3 consists of 16 residues. V dropped 2 bases and J dropped 0 bases, with 14 bases sitting between them. The CDR3 DNA reads as TGTGCCAGCAGTTACAGCTCGATATCTAGCTCCTACGAGCAGTACTTC. Protein: CASSYSSISSSYEQYF.

The rearrangement uses TRBV12-3 or TRBV12-4 and TRBJ2-2; no clear D. V lost 7 bases, J lost 5 bases, and 14 bases lay in between. The CDR3 totals 14 residues. The CDR3 DNA sequence: TGTGCCAGCAATGGATATTTATCGACCGGGGAGCTGTTTTTT. As protein: CASNGYLSTGELFF.

The rearrangement uses TRBV29-1 and TRBJ1-3; D is unresolved. The CDR3 has 16 amino acids. V was shortened by 4 bases and J by 0 bases, with 16 bases between the two germline ends. The germline gives CDR1 SQVTM, CDR2 ANQGSEA. The CDR3 nucleotides read TGCAGCGTTGCGGGCCCCTTAAAGGACTCTGGAAACACCATATATTTT. Its protein product is CSVAGPLKDSGNTIYF.

This chain uses TRBV15 with TRBJ1-5; D is perhaps TRBD1 (5 bases). V was trimmed by 0 bases and J by 1 base, leaving 19 bases between them. Germline CDR1 LNHNV, CDR2 YYDKDF (reference sequence). CDR3 length: 19 amino acids. The CDR3 reads CATSRDLGRAKISNQPQHF. In DNA form, the CDR3 reads TGTGCCACCAGCAGAGATCTGGGCAGGGCAAAGATCAGCAATCAGCCCCAGCATTTT. Full variable domain (rest looked up from reference TRBV15 and TRBJ1-5): DAMVIQNPRYQVTQFGKPVTLSCSQTLNHNVMYWYQQKSSQAPKLLFHYYDKDFNNEADTPDNFQSRRPNTSFCFLDIRSPGLGDTAMYLCATSRDLGRAKISNQPQHFGDGTRLSIL.

This clonotype was recorded once. The rearrangement links TRBV4-2 to TRBJ2-1; 11 positions match TRBD2. V lost 0 bases and J lost 3; bases outside the gene matches: 7. From germline, CDR1 is LGHNA and CDR2 YNFKEQ. The CDR3 is 18 residues long. The CDR3 loop is CASSQETQLAGVYNEQFF. The CDR3 coding sequence is TGTGCCAGCAGCCAAGAAACCCAACTAGCGGGAGTCTACAATGAGCAGTTCTTC.

The chain joins TRBV12-5 to TRBJ2-3; D may be TRBD1 (6 bases). CDR1 and CDR2 from the germline V gene are LGHNT and FRNRAP. The CDR3 runs 16 residues. V was clipped by 1 base and J by 2 bases, with 13 bases between them. CDR3 protein: CASGLEAKGVTDTQYF. The CDR3 coding sequence is TGTGCTAGTGGTTTGGAGGCCAAGGGGGTCACAGATACGCAGTATTTT.

The chain recombines TRBV19 with TRBJ1-5, with a weak D call TRBD1 (6 bases). Germline CDR1 LNHDA, CDR2 SQIVND (reference sequence). This CDR3 comprises 15 residues. V lost 3 bases, J lost 7 bases, and 16 bases lay in between. The CDR3 sequence: CASSIYGAGDQPQHF. In DNA, the CDR3 is TGTGCCAGTAGTATTTATGGTGCAGGGGACCAGCCCCAGCATTTT.

The J gene is TRBJ2-3, the V gene TRBV7-9; D not resolved. The CDR3 spans 14 residues. Germline CDR1 reads SEHNR; CDR2 reads FQNEAQ (reference sequence). V gave up 0 bases and J gave up 0 bases, with 4 bases separating them. CDR3 loop: CASSLADSTDTQYF. Written as DNA, the CDR3 is TGTGCCAGCAGCTTAGCCGACAGCACAGATACGCAGTATTTT.

The chain joins TRBV4-3 to TRBJ2-5, with 10 positions matching TRBD2. The CDR3 covers 16 residues. Germline-derived CDR1 and CDR2 are LGHNA and YSLEER. Trimming removed 4 bases from V and 4 bases from J; junction bases left unmatched: 9. CDR3 in DNA: TGCGCCAGCAGCCGTTCCCGAGCGGGAGGGCTAGAGACCCAGTACTTC. This encodes CASSRSRAGGLETQYF.

This clonotype came up a few times. The chain joins TRBV7-3 to TRBJ2-1; a weak D match, TRBD1 (6 bases). CDR1 SGHTA and CDR2 FQGTGA come from the germline V gene. The CDR3 contains 12 residues. V lost 5 bases and J 5 bases, leaving 7 bases between the germline ends. This CDR3 is CASSDRNNEQFF. The CDR3 DNA reads TGTGCCAGCAGCGACAGGAACAATGAGCAGTTCTTC.

The chain combines TRBV19 with TRBJ2-1, with D possibly matching TRBD1 (5 bases). Per germline, CDR1 LNHDA and CDR2 SQIVND (reference sequence). Trimming took off 3 bases at V and 4 bases at J, with 13 bases between the two ends. CDR3 size: 15 residues. The CDR3 DNA is TGTGCCAGTAGTATCAAGGGGCAACTTTACAATGAGCAGTTCTTC. It specifies CASSIKGQLYNEQFF.

The rearrangement links TRBV15 to TRBJ2-3; no reliable D call. The germline gives CDR1 LNHNV, CDR2 YYDKDF (reference sequence). There are 13 residues in the CDR3. The V end was cut by 4 bases, the J end by 0 bases, with 5 bases between. CDR3 loop: CATSKQSTDTQYF. The CDR3 nucleotides are TGTGCCACCAGCAAACAAAGCACAGATACGCAGTATTTT.

The chain employs TRBV5-1 and TRBJ2-7, with D perhaps given as TRBD1 or TRBD2 (5 bases each). The V end lost 4 bases, the J end lost 3 bases, and 20 bases lay between the germline ends. Germline V gives CDR1 SGHRS, CDR2 YFSETQ. The CDR3 is 16 amino acids. The CDR3 is CASSPDGPLGGYEQYF. The DNA for the CDR3 is TGCGCCAGCAGCCCGGATGGTCCACTTGGGGGCTACGAGCAGTACTTC.

The rearrangement joins TRBV6-2 or TRBV6-3 to TRBJ2-3; TRBD2 matches at 10 bases. The ends lost 6 bases at V and 1 base at J; junction bases unmatched: 4. CDR3 length: 15 residues. CDR1 MNHEY and CDR2 SVGEGT come from the germline V gene. The CDR3 DNA reads TGTGCCAGCAGCCCTAGCGGGGGTGGCACAGATACGCAGTATTTT. It specifies CASSPSGGGTDTQYF.

The rearrangement joins TRBV11-2 to TRBJ1-2; D call uncertain. Trimming removed 1 base from V and 5 bases from J, with 17 bases in between. From germline, CDR1 is SGHAT and CDR2 FQNNGV. This CDR3 has 16 amino acids. CDR3 DNA: TGTGCCAGCAGCTTAGTCAGCGGGCCCCTCGGGTATGGCTACACCTTC. Protein product: CASSLVSGPLGYGYTF.

The V gene is TRBV24-1, the J gene TRBJ1-5, with D possibly being TRBD1 (5 bases). Trimming took off 4 bases at V and 11 bases at J, with 20 bases between the two ends. The CDR3 sequence is 15 residues long. The V gene's germline CDR1 is KGHDR and CDR2 SFDVKD. The CDR3 region has the DNA TGTGCCACCAGTGAGGATACAGGCCGAATGGGGTCCCAGCATTTT. Translation: CATSEDTGRMGSQHF.

The genes are TRBV29-1 and TRBJ2-2, with D possibly called TRBD1 or TRBD2 (5 bases each). The CDR3 extends over 12 amino acids. Deletions cut 7 bases from V and 4 bases from J, with 10 bases between. Germline V gene lookup returns CDR1 SQVTM and CDR2 ANQGSEA. CDR3 bases: TGCAGCGGGGTTGGGGGCACCGGGGAGCTGTTTTTT. This gives the protein CSGVGGTGELFF.

This rearrangement joins TRBV13 to TRBJ2-1; possibly TRBD1 or TRBD2 for D (6 bases each). V dropped 5 bases and J dropped 3 bases, with 17 bases sitting between them. Germline CDR1 PRHDT, CDR2 FYEKMQ (reference sequence). This CDR3 has 16 amino acids. DNA of the CDR3: TGTGCCAGCAGCCCTATAGGGGGGAGGTACTACAATGAGCAGTTCTTC. It specifies CASSPIGGRYYNEQFF.

This rearrangement joins TRBV30 to TRBJ2-5; 9 nucleotides align to TRBD2. The CDR3 is 13 amino acids. Germline-derived CDR1 and CDR2 are GTSNPN and SVGIG (reference sequence). The CDR3 protein is CAQQRGDQETQYF. CDR3 nucleotides: TGTGCTCAGCAGCGGGGGGACCAAGAGACCCAGTACTTC.

This clonotype has a single count. The genes are TRBV6-2 or TRBV6-3 and TRBJ1-5, with a tentative D call TRBD1 (5 bases). V lost 2 bases and J 5 bases, leaving 16 bases between the germline ends. Germline values: CDR1 MNHEY, CDR2 SVGEGT. This CDR3 is built from 16 residues. CDR3 DNA: TGTGCCAGCAGTTACGCGATTGGGCTGGGGGATCAGCCCCAGCATTTT. Translating gives CASSYAIGLGDQPQHF.